Listed below are T cell receptor beta chains from one sample, sequenced in a study of tumor-infiltrating lymphocytes in primary liver carcinoma. TCRdb itself ran the multiplex PCR reads through MiXCR, one entry per CDR3 protein. The sample lists nearly 200,000 distinct CDR3 sequences, 65% occurring once. Sequences were obtained from peripheral blood. Receptor source: a woman in her sixties with primary liver carcinoma and hepatitis B virus infection. Each CDR3 is given with its conserved first and last residue. A D gene is named only where the DNA matches it firmly. Clone size is not always given. Where it is, it says once, few, many or a class for expanded clones.

d_gene	v_gene	j_gene	abundance	CDR3aa	CDR3nt
TRBD2	TRBV11-2	TRBJ2-3	.	CASSLGSGSLSDTQYF	TGTGCCAGCAGCCTTGGTAGCGGGAGTTTATCAGATACGCAGTATTTT
.	TRBV11-2	TRBJ1-1	.	CASSLDWQDPEAFF	TGTGCCAGCAGCTTAGACTGGCAGGATCCTGAAGCTTTCTTT
.	TRBV5-1	TRBJ2-3	few	CASSLGGAVADTQYF	TGCGCCAGCAGCTTAGGAGGGGCCGTCGCAGATACGCAGTATTTT
TRBD1	TRBV28	TRBJ2-3	.	CASSLRDRGKRGTDTQYF	TGTGCCAGCAGTTTACGGGACAGGGGGAAGAGAGGCACAGATACGCAGTATTTT
TRBD2	TRBV23-1	TRBJ2-3	.	CASSQLGTSGRMGPDTQYF	TGCGCCAGCAGTCAATTAGGGACTAGCGGGAGAATGGGCCCAGATACGCAGTATTTT
.	TRBV28	TRBJ2-5	few	CASSSTRGREYQETQYF	TGTGCCAGCAGTTCAACCCGCGGGCGCGAGTACCAAGAGACCCAGTACTTC
.	TRBV11-2	TRBJ2-3	.	CASSLGTNAYTDTQYF	TGTGCCAGTAGCTTAGGTACTAACGCCTACACAGATACGCAGTATTTT
.	TRBV11-2	TRBJ2-7	.	CASSRQGVLSSYTQYF	TGTGCCAGCAGCCGCCAAGGAGTTTTGAGCTCCTACACGCAGTATTTC
.	TRBV6-1	TRBJ2-5	.	CASGRRGAEGETQYF	TGTGCCAGCGGGAGACGGGGGGCAGAAGGGGAGACCCAGTACTTC
.	TRBV6-6	TRBJ1-2	.	CASSQQSNYGNTF	TGTGCCAGCAGTCAGCAGTCTAACTATGGCAACACCTTC
TRBD1	TRBV7-9	TRBJ1-2	few	CASSLRDRPTYGYTF	TGTGCCAGCAGTCTCCGGGACAGGCCTACTTATGGCTACACCTTC
.	TRBV6-1	TRBJ2-5	many	CASKERQETQYF	TGTGCCAGCAAAGAGAGGCAAGAGACCCAGTACTTC
TRBD1	TRBV4-1	TRBJ2-7	many	CASSQQGVYEQYF	TGCGCCAGCAGCCAGCAGGGGGTCTACGAGCAGTACTTC
TRBD2	TRBV4-2	TRBJ2-7	.	CASSQQAGYPYEQYF	TGTGCCAGCAGCCAGCAAGCGGGATATCCCTACGAGCAGTACTTC
TRBD1	TRBV11-1	TRBJ2-3	.	CAGSPKQGAVTDTQYF	TGTGCCGGTAGCCCCAAACAGGGGGCGGTAACAGATACGCAGTATTTT
.	TRBV6-5	TRBJ2-1	.	CDSRTAGVYSYNEQFF	TGTGACAGCCGTACGGCAGGGGTTTATTCCTACAATGAGCAGTTCTTC
.	TRBV5-8	TRBJ2-7	.	CASSLVRGIKYEQYF	TGTGCCAGCAGCTTGGTTCGCGGGATAAAGTACGAGCAGTACTTC
TRBD2	TRBV5-1	TRBJ2-2	.	CSSSLVTSGTGELFF	TGCTCCAGCAGCTTGGTTACTAGCGGCACCGGGGAGCTGTTTTTT
.	TRBV6-6	TRBJ2-2	.	CASSYGQAQLNTGEPFF	TGTGCTAGCAGTTATGGGCAGGCTCAACTGAACACCGGGGAGCCGTTTTTT
TRBD1	TRBV12-3/TRBV12-4	TRBJ2-6	many	CASTATGAGANVLTF	TGTGCCAGCACCGCGACAGGGGCTGGGGCCAACGTCCTGACTTTC
.	TRBV6-5	TRBJ2-7	.	CASGYSTETGPYEQYF	TGCGCCAGCGGCTACTCGACGGAGACAGGCCCCTACGAGCAGTACTTC
.	TRBV4-2	TRBJ1-2	many	CASSQDREGPRYGYTF	TGTGCCAGCAGCCAAGATAGGGAGGGGCCACGGTATGGCTACACCTTC
.	TRBV5-1	TRBJ2-1	few	CASSLGWGNEQFF	TGCGCCAGCAGCTTGGGCTGGGGGAATGAGCAGTTCTTC
.	TRBV11-2	TRBJ2-7	once	CAISPIQHSYEQCF	TGTGCCATCAGTCCTATCCAGCACTCCTACGAGCAGTGCTTC
.	TRBV7-9	TRBJ2-7	.	CASSPWDQGEANEQYF	TGTGCCAGCAGCCCCTGGGATCAGGGGGAGGCCAACGAGCAGTACTTC
TRBD2	TRBV11-2	TRBJ2-3	.	CASRLEAGGSGTQYF	TGTGCCAGTAGACTAGAGGCGGGAGGCTCAGGTACGCAGTATTTT
.	TRBV6-1	TRBJ1-5	many	CASTIWAGIYSNQPQHF	TGTGCCAGCACCATATGGGCGGGGATCTATAGCAATCAGCCCCAGCATTTT
.	TRBV12-3/TRBV12-4	TRBJ2-3	many	CASSPTDTQYF	TGTGCCAGCAGCCCCACAGATACGCAGTATTTT
.	TRBV6-5	TRBJ1-1	many	CASSYYGGGTEAFF	TGTGCCAGCAGTTATTACGGGGGTGGCACTGAAGCTTTCTTT
.	TRBV4-1	TRBJ1-4	.	CASSQVLNEKLFF	TGCGCCAGCAGCCAAGTTCTTAATGAAAAACTGTTTTTT
.	TRBV30	TRBJ1-3	few	CAWRRQIGAGNTIYF	TGTGCCTGGAGACGACAGATTGGGGCTGGAAACACCATATATTTT
.	TRBV7-2	TRBJ2-6	.	CASSFVAPVASGANVLTF	TGTGCCAGCAGCTTCGTGGCACCGGTGGCGTCCGGGGCCAACGTCCTGACTTTC
.	TRBV5-1	TRBJ2-2	.	CASSLLRAANTGELLF	TGCGCCAGCAGCTTGCTTCGAGCGGCGAACACCGGGGAGCTGTTATTT
TRBD2	TRBV4-1	TRBJ2-7	many	CASSQDSPLTSRITYEQYF	TGCGCCAGCAGCCAAGATTCCCCCCTGACTAGCCGAATAACCTACGAGCAGTACTTC
TRBD1	TRBV29-1	TRBJ2-2	.	CSIEDDRGRTGKLFF	TGCAGCATTGAAGACGACAGGGGCAGGACCGGGAAGCTGTTTTTT
.	TRBV11-2	TRBJ1-3	few	CASNTTGSGNTIYF	TGTGCCAGCAACACTACGGGCTCTGGAAACACCATATATTTT
.	TRBV2	TRBJ1-4	few	CATRSEGEKLFF	TGTGCCACTCGATCTGAAGGGGAAAAACTGTTTTTT
TRBD2	TRBV6-5	TRBJ2-2	.	CVTRTRGNTGELFF	TGTGTCACCCGGACTAGGGGGAACACCGGGGAGCTGTTTTTT
TRBD2	TRBV20-1	TRBJ2-3	.	CSALELAIDTQYF	TGCAGTGCGCTCGAACTAGCGATCGATACGCAATATTTT
.	TRBV11-2	TRBJ2-1	.	CASSLEAGSYNEQFF	TGTGCAAGCAGCTTAGAGGCGGGGTCCTACAATGAGCAGTTCTTC